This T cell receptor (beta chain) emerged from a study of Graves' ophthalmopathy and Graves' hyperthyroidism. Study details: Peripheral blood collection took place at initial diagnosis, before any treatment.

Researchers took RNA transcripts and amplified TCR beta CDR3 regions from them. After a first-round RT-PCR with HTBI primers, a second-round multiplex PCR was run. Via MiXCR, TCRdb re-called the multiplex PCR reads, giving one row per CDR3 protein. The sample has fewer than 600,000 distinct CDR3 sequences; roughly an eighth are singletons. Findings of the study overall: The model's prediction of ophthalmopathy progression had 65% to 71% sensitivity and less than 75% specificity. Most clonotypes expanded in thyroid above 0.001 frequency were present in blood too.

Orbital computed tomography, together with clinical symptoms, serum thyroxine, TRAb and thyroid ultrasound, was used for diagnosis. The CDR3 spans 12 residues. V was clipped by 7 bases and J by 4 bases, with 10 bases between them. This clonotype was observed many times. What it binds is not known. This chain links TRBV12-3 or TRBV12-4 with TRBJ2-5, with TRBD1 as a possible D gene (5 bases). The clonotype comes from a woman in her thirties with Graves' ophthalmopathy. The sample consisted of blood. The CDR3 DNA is TGTGCCAGCAAGGGGATGGGAGAGACCCAGTACTTC. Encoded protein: CASKGMGETQYF.